A selection of T cell receptor beta chains follows, all from one sample in a study of technical replicates of blood from a handful of donors. TCRdb's table, derived via immunoSEQ multiplex PCR, lists solely in-frame clones and lacks some. The top ten clones hold around 0.24% of a sample with tens of thousands of clones, 85% to 95% of them seen once. The sample consisted of T cells isolated from PBMCs. The receptors come from a human donor in good health. Both conserved end residues are part of each CDR3. A D gene is named only where the DNA matches it firmly. Size is omitted from some rows. Given values are once, few, many or a class for expanded clones.

>TRBD1|-|TRBJ2-7|TRBV27
TGTGCCAGCAGTCCCCCCTCGGGCAGGGGGCGGTTTAAGGTCTACGAGCAGTACTTC
CASSPPSGRGRFKVYEQYF
>TRBD1|-|TRBJ2-1|TRBV4-1
TGCGCCAGCAGCCAAGATCCACAGGGGTGGCGATCCTACAATGAGCAGTTCTTC
CASSQDPQGWRSYNEQFF
>TRBD1|once|TRBJ1-4|TRBV11-2
TGTGCCAGCAGTCACAGACTCGGGACAGTAAGGAATGAAAAACTGTTTTTT
CASSHRLGTVRNEKLFF
>-|-|TRBJ2-3|TRBV5-1
TGCGCCAGCAGCTCAAGGGGATACAGAGGTGATACGCAGTATTTT
CASSSRGYRGDTQYF
>TRBD1|once|TRBJ1-1|TRBV6-5
TGTGCCAGCAGCCCAACAGGGGTCCCTGAAGCTTTCTTT
CASSPTGVPEAFF
>-|once|TRBJ2-5|TRBV21-1
TGTGCCAGCAGCGGGTCGGGGGAAGTACTCAGGGAGACCCAGTACTTC
CASSGSGEVLRETQYF
>-|-|TRBJ2-1|TRBV5-1
TGCGCCAGCAGCTTGCCAATTATCATTAGCCACGACAATGAGCAGTTCTTC
CASSLPIIISHDNEQFF
>-|-|TRBJ1-2|TRBV29-1
TGCAGCGTTGGGGGGGGCCATCTCTATGGCTACACCTTC
CSVGGGHLYGYTF
>-|few|TRBJ2-1|TRBV6-1
TGTGCCAGCAGTGGGCTGGAGGTGGGTGAGCAGTTCTTC
CASSGLEVGEQFF
>-|-|TRBJ2-1|TRBV12-5
TGTGCTAGTGGTTTGGTATTGGAGGGGACAGCAAACAATGAGCAGTTCTTC
CASGLVLEGTANNEQFF
>-|-|TRBJ1-2|TRBV2
TGTGCCAGCAGTGAAGCGGCGGGAAATAACTATGGCTACACCTTC
CASSEAAGNNYGYTF
>TRBD1|-|TRBJ2-3|TRBV5-1
TGCGCCAGCAGCTTGGGGGACAGGTACACAGATACGCAGTATTTT
CASSLGDRYTDTQYF
>TRBD1|once|TRBJ1-2|TRBV7-9
TGTGCCAGCAGCTTAGGGTGGCTAGAGACAGGGGGCTCGAACTATGGCTACACCTTC
CASSLGWLETGGSNYGYTF
>TRBD2|-|TRBJ2-2|TRBV19
TGTGCCAGTAGTACACCATTTCAACTAGCGGCGAACACCGGGGAGCTGTTTTTT
CASSTPFQLAANTGELFF
>-|-|TRBJ2-7|TRBV11-1
TGTGCCAGCAGCTCGAGACAGGGACTCTACGAGCAGTACTTC
CASSSRQGLYEQYF
>-|once|TRBJ2-1|TRBV4-1
TGCGCCAGCAGCCTGGGACTTAGCTCCTACAATGAGCAGTTCTTC
CASSLGLSSYNEQFF
>TRBD1|-|TRBJ2-1|TRBV19
TGTGCCAGTAGTGGTCCGGTCCGGGACAGGGGCTTCAATGAGCAGTTCTTC
CASSGPVRDRGFNEQFF
>-|-|TRBJ1-1|TRBV4-1
TGCGCCAGCAGCCAAGTCTCAGGTCGAAACACTGAAGCTTTCTTT
CASSQVSGRNTEAFF
>-|-|TRBJ2-1|TRBV10-2
TGCGCCAGCAGGGCCAAACAGAGCGGCTACAATGAGCAGTTCTTC
CASRAKQSGYNEQFF
>-|-|TRBJ2-7|TRBV5-5
TGTGCCAGCAGCTTGACGACATATTCCTACGAGCAGTACTTC
CASSLTTYSYEQYF
>TRBD1|-|TRBJ2-5|TRBV27
TGTGCCAGCAGAACGACAGGGGAGGAGACCCAGTACTTC
CASRTTGEETQYF
>-|-|TRBJ2-2|TRBV9
TGTGCCAGCAGCGTAGGGGCAGGGCCCACCGGGGAGCTGTTTTTT
CASSVGAGPTGELFF
>-|-|TRBJ1-6|TRBV19
TGTGCCAGTAGTATACAGGGTGGTCATAATTCACCCCTCCACTTT
CASSIQGGHNSPLHF
>-|-|TRBJ1-1|TRBV25-1
TGTGCCAGCAGGGACAGAACAAACACTGAAGCTTTCTTT
CASRDRTNTEAFF
>-|-|TRBJ1-2|TRBV14
TGTGCCAGCAGCCGACAGACAGGAGCTAACTATGGCTACACCTTC
CASSRQTGANYGYTF
>-|-|TRBJ2-3|TRBV9
TGTGCCAGCAGCGGAGGCACAGATACGCAGTATTTT
CASSGGTDTQYF
>-|-|TRBJ2-7|TRBV27
TGTGCCAGCAGCCGATATGTTGGACAGTCCTACGAGCAGTACTTC
CASSRYVGQSYEQYF
>-|-|TRBJ2-5|TRBV7-9
TGTGCCAGCAGCTTGCTAGAGGGGCGGGATCCCGGCACCCAGTACTTC
CASSLLEGRDPGTQYF
>TRBD1|-|TRBJ2-7|TRBV4-1
TGCGCCAGCAGCCAGACGACAGGGGGGACCTACGAGCAGTACTTC
CASSQTTGGTYEQYF
>TRBD2|-|TRBJ2-5|TRBV4-2
TGTGCCAGCAGCCACCGCCCCTTGATTAGCGGGATGACCGAAGAGACCCAGTACTTC
CASSHRPLISGMTEETQYF
>TRBD1|once|TRBJ2-3|TRBV7-9
TGTGCCAGCAGCCAAATGACAGGGTCCGCGCAGTATTTT
CASSQMTGSAQYF
>-|-|TRBJ1-5|TRBV7-9
TGTGCCAGCAGCTCGGCAGGGAGCAATCAGCCCCAGCATTTT
CASSSAGSNQPQHF
>TRBD1|-|TRBJ1-2|TRBV4-1
TGCGCCAGCAGCCTCAACCTTGACAGGGGGCGGGCGGGCTACACCTTC
CASSLNLDRGRAGYTF